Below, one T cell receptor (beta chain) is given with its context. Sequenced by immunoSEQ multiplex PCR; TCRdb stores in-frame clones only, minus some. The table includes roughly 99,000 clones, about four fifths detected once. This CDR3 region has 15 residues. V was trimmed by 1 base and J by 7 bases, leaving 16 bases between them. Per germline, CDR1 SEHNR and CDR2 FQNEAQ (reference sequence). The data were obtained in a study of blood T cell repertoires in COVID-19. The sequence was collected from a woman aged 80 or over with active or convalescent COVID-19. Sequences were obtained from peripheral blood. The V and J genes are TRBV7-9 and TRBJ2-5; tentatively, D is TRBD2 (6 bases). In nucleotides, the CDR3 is TGTGCCAGCAGCTTAGATAGGTCCCTGGGGGGGACCCAGTACTTC. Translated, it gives CASSLDRSLGGTQYF.